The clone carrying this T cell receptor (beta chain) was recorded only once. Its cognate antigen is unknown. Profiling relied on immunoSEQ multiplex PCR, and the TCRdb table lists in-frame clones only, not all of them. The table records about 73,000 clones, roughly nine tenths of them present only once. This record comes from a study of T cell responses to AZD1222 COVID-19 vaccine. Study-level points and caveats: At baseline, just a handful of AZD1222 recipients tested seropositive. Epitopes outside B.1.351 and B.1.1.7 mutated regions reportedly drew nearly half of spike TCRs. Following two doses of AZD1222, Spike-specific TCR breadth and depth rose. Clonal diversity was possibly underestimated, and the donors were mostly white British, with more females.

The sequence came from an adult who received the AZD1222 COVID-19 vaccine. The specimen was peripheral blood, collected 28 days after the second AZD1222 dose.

CDR3 protein: CASSPGVVDTQYF. CDR3 sequence (DNA): TGTGCCAGCAGCCCGGGCGTTGTGGATACGCAGTATTTT. This chain uses TRBV14 with TRBJ2-3; D is unresolved. V was shortened by 4 bases and J by 6 bases, with 11 bases between the two germline ends. Germline CDR1 SGHDN, CDR2 FVKESK. The CDR3 length is 13 residues.